Listed below are T cell receptor beta chains from one sample, sequenced in a study of cytomegalovirus exposure and HLA in healthy donors. The protocol was immunoSEQ multiplex PCR, while the TCRdb copy is restricted to in-frame clones and leaves out a portion. The sample contains 97,000 or so clones, roughly three quarters of which appear only once. The sequenced sample was PBMCs. Receptors were obtained from a male donor in good health and CMV-seropositive. Both conserved end residues are part of each CDR3. Each record gives: CDR3 DNA, CDR3 protein, J gene, D gene, clone size, CDR3 length, V gene. A D gene is named only where the DNA matches it firmly. Clone sizes are given selectively: once, few, many, or a class where the clone is expanded.

DNA: TGTGCCAGCAGCTCCCGACGACTAGCGGGAGTCATGATCCACGAGCAGTACTTC
CDR3: CASSSRRLAGVMIHEQYF
J: TRBJ2-7
D: TRBD2
size: once
length: 18
V: TRBV5-6

DNA: TGTGCCAGCAGCTTAGGGGCAGGGGGGGAGACCCAGTACTTC
CDR3: CASSLGAGGETQYF
J: TRBJ2-5
D: .
size: .
length: 14
V: TRBV7-2

DNA: TGTGCCAGCAGTTCGTCAGGACTAGCGGGCTCCTACGAGCAGTACTTC
CDR3: CASSSSGLAGSYEQYF
J: TRBJ2-7
D: TRBD2
size: .
length: 16
V: TRBV28

DNA: TGCGCCAGCAGCTTAGGGGTAACTAGCGGGAAAGAGACCCAGTACTTC
CDR3: CASSLGVTSGKETQYF
J: TRBJ2-5
D: TRBD2
size: .
length: 16
V: TRBV5-1

DNA: TGTGCCAGCAGTTATACCGGGGCCGGGAGGGGCTACACCTTC
CDR3: CASSYTGAGRGYTF
J: TRBJ1-2
D: .
size: .
length: 14
V: TRBV6-5

DNA: TGTGCCAGCAGCGCTATCTCTGGGGCCAACGTCCTGACTTTC
CDR3: CASSAISGANVLTF
J: TRBJ2-6
D: .
size: .
length: 14
V: TRBV9

DNA: TGTGCCAGCAGGCCCGGGACAGAACCCTATGGCTACACCTTC
CDR3: CASRPGTEPYGYTF
J: TRBJ1-2
D: TRBD1
size: .
length: 14
V: TRBV6-5

DNA: TGTGCCAGTTCGGGACAGCCAACTAATGAAAAACTGTTTTTT
CDR3: CASSGQPTNEKLFF
J: TRBJ1-4
D: TRBD1
size: once
length: 14
V: TRBV28

DNA: TGTGCCAGCTCGCAGGGACAGGGTAACACCGGGGAGCTGTTTTTT
CDR3: CASSQGQGNTGELFF
J: TRBJ2-2
D: TRBD1
size: .
length: 15
V: TRBV18

DNA: TGTGCCAGCAGTCCCGGGGGGTCTGGGGCCAACGTCCTGACTTTC
CDR3: CASSPGGSGANVLTF
J: TRBJ2-6
D: TRBD2
size: .
length: 15
V: TRBV28

DNA: TGTGCCAGCAGCGTGGGACTAGCGGGACTCCCCGAGCAGTACTTC
CDR3: CASSVGLAGLPEQYF
J: TRBJ2-7
D: TRBD2
size: .
length: 15
V: TRBV11-1

DNA: TGTGCCAGCAGCTTAACCGGGATCTTCACCGGGGAGCTGTTTTTT
CDR3: CASSLTGIFTGELFF
J: TRBJ2-2
D: .
size: .
length: 15
V: TRBV7-3

DNA: TGTGCCAGCAGGTTTTACTCCTACAATGAGCAGTTCTTC
CDR3: CASRFYSYNEQFF
J: TRBJ2-1
D: .
size: .
length: 13
V: TRBV21-1

DNA: TGTGCCAGCAGTGACTCGATAAAAGGACTAAAAGAGACCCAGTACTTC
CDR3: CASSDSIKGLKETQYF
J: TRBJ2-5
D: .
size: once
length: 16
V: TRBV6-4

DNA: TGTGCCAGCAGCCAGGGGGCGGAGACCCAGTACTTC
CDR3: CASSQGAETQYF
J: TRBJ2-5
D: TRBD1
size: .
length: 12
V: TRBV11-2

DNA: TGTGCCAGCAGCGTAGAACAGGGGAGTATCAATGAGCAGTTCTTC
CDR3: CASSVEQGSINEQFF
J: TRBJ2-1
D: TRBD1
size: .
length: 15
V: TRBV9

DNA: TGTGCCAGCAGCTCACTTCCGAACACTGAAGCTTTCTTT
CDR3: CASSSLPNTEAFF
J: TRBJ1-1
D: .
size: .
length: 13
V: TRBV5-4

DNA: TGTGCCAGCAGCCAGAGGTTTCCGGGACAGGGGGGGACCGGGGAGCTGTTTTTT
CDR3: CASSQRFPGQGGTGELFF
J: TRBJ2-2
D: TRBD1
size: few
length: 18
V: TRBV4-2

DNA: TGTTCCAGCAGCCCCGCACGGGACAGCGCGCCGGGGGAGCTGTTTTTT
CDR3: CSSSPARDSAPGELFF
J: TRBJ2-2
D: TRBD1
size: .
length: 16
V: TRBV7-9

DNA: TGCGCCAGCAGCCAAGGCCTAACTAGCCGGGAGACCCAGTACTTC
CDR3: CASSQGLTSRETQYF
J: TRBJ2-5
D: .
size: .
length: 15
V: TRBV4-1

DNA: TGTGCCAGCAGTGGTACCAGGTCGACCGGGGAGCTGTTTTTT
CDR3: CASSGTRSTGELFF
J: TRBJ2-2
D: .
size: .
length: 14
V: TRBV6-1

DNA: TGTGCCAGCAGCTCGGGGACAGATACGCAGTATTTT
CDR3: CASSSGTDTQYF
J: TRBJ2-3
D: .
size: .
length: 12
V: TRBV7-6

DNA: TGTGCCAGCGGCGTCCCTCCTCTGGGGGCTATTTCTGGAAACACCATATATTTT
CDR3: CASGVPPLGAISGNTIYF
J: TRBJ1-3
D: .
size: .
length: 18
V: TRBV2

DNA: TGTGCCAGCTCACCAGGCAGCTCCCCAGGTCAGCCCCAGCATTTT
CDR3: CASSPGSSPGQPQHF
J: TRBJ1-5
D: .
size: .
length: 15
V: TRBV18

DNA: TGCGCCAGCACCGCGGGACAGGGGGTTAGAAATGAGCAGTTCTTC
CDR3: CASTAGQGVRNEQFF
J: TRBJ2-1
D: TRBD1
size: .
length: 15
V: TRBV4-1

DNA: TGTGCCAGCAGTGGGAGACTAGCGGGCTCCTACAATGAGCAGTTCTTC
CDR3: CASSGRLAGSYNEQFF
J: TRBJ2-1
D: TRBD2
size: .
length: 16
V: TRBV28

DNA: TGTGCCTGGAATGCGGGAGGGCCATTTGCACATACGCAGTATTTT
CDR3: CAWNAGGPFAHTQYF
J: TRBJ2-3
D: TRBD2
size: .
length: 15
V: TRBV30

DNA: TGTGCCAGCAGACGGACTATCCTCTACGAGCAGTACTTC
CDR3: CASRRTILYEQYF
J: TRBJ2-7
D: .
size: .
length: 13
V: TRBV7-2

DNA: TGTGCCAGCAGCCAAGATAGAGGGTCTATCGACGAGCAGTACTTC
CDR3: CASSQDRGSIDEQYF
J: TRBJ2-7
D: .
size: .
length: 15
V: TRBV4-2

DNA: TGTGCCAGCAGCTTAGAGGGGGGCCTCAGCGGGGGCCGCACCGGGGAGCTGTTTTTT
CDR3: CASSLEGGLSGGRTGELFF
J: TRBJ2-2
D: TRBD2
size: .
length: 19
V: TRBV7-9

DNA: TGTGCCAGCAACCTGGGACAGGGTCAAAGGGTAGACGAGCAGTACTTC
CDR3: CASNLGQGQRVDEQYF
J: TRBJ2-7
D: TRBD1
size: .
length: 16
V: TRBV5-6

DNA: TGCACCAGCAGCCAAGATGGTCCGGGAGTCGATCAGCCCCAGCATTTT
CDR3: CTSSQDGPGVDQPQHF
J: TRBJ1-5
D: .
size: .
length: 16
V: TRBV1

DNA: TGTGCCAGCAGTCGTACGGACAGGTCCTTAGAAGCTTTCTTT
CDR3: CASSRTDRSLEAFF
J: TRBJ1-1
D: TRBD1
size: few
length: 14
V: TRBV25-1

DNA: TGTGCCAGCAGCTACGACAGGGGAGGTCAGCCCCAGCATTTT
CDR3: CASSYDRGGQPQHF
J: TRBJ1-5
D: TRBD1
size: .
length: 14
V: TRBV27

DNA: TGTGCCAGCACCCCGGGGCGGGAGTACGAGCAGTACTTC
CDR3: CASTPGREYEQYF
J: TRBJ2-7
D: TRBD2
size: few
length: 13
V: TRBV28

DNA: TGTGCCAGCAGTGAATATGGGACAGGAGTCGGCGATACGCAGTATTTT
CDR3: CASSEYGTGVGDTQYF
J: TRBJ2-3
D: TRBD1
size: once
length: 16
V: TRBV6-1

DNA: TGTGCCAGCAGACTGACTAGCGGGAGTGATACGCAGTATTTT
CDR3: CASRLTSGSDTQYF
J: TRBJ2-3
D: TRBD2
size: .
length: 14
V: TRBV6-6

DNA: TGTGCCAGCAGTTCACTAGCAGCTAGCACAGATACGCAGTATTTT
CDR3: CASSSLAASTDTQYF
J: TRBJ2-3
D: .
size: .
length: 15
V: TRBV27

DNA: TGTGCCAGCCAACCGCGGGCCAAAAACAGTCAGTACTTC
CDR3: CASQPRAKNSQYF
J: TRBJ2-4
D: .
size: .
length: 13
V: TRBV28

DNA: TGTGCCAGCAGTTTGCAGGGGGGAAGGGAAAAACTGTTTTTT
CDR3: CASSLQGGREKLFF
J: TRBJ1-4
D: TRBD1
size: .
length: 14
V: TRBV27

DNA: TGTGCCAGCAGCCGCTCCGGGACAGCGAACACTGAAGCTTTCTTT
CDR3: CASSRSGTANTEAFF
J: TRBJ1-1
D: TRBD1
size: .
length: 15
V: TRBV28

DNA: TGTTCCAGCAGCCCGATTAGCGGGCGGCCCTACAATGAGCAGTTCTTC
CDR3: CSSSPISGRPYNEQFF
J: TRBJ2-1
D: TRBD2
size: few
length: 16
V: TRBV7-9

DNA: TGTGCCAGTAGCTTGGACAGGGGCAGGGGTCAGCCCCAGCATTTT
CDR3: CASSLDRGRGQPQHF
J: TRBJ1-5
D: TRBD1
size: few
length: 15
V: TRBV19

DNA: TGTGCCAGCAGCTTAGTGACATATACGCAGTATTTT
CDR3: CASSLVTYTQYF
J: TRBJ2-3
D: .
size: .
length: 12
V: TRBV7-9

DNA: TGTGCCAGCAGCTTAGATTCTAACAGGGACTACGAGCAGTACTTC
CDR3: CASSLDSNRDYEQYF
J: TRBJ2-7
D: .
size: .
length: 15
V: TRBV7-2

DNA: TGTGCCAGCAGTGGGGGACAGGGGGCTGCAAACACCATATATTTT
CDR3: CASSGGQGAANTIYF
J: TRBJ1-3
D: TRBD1
size: .
length: 15
V: TRBV2

DNA: TGTGCCAGCAGCCACCCGAGCGGCAGAGAAACGGCCCATGGCTACACCTTC
CDR3: CASSHPSGRETAHGYTF
J: TRBJ1-2
D: .
size: .
length: 17
V: TRBV5-5

DNA: TGTGCCATCAGTGAGTCGATAGGACAGCTCTCTGGAAACACCATATATTTT
CDR3: CAISESIGQLSGNTIYF
J: TRBJ1-3
D: .
size: few
length: 17
V: TRBV10-3

DNA: TGTGCCAGTAGTATACGTGAAACTAGCTCCTACGAGCAGTACTTC
CDR3: CASSIRETSSYEQYF
J: TRBJ2-7
D: .
size: .
length: 15
V: TRBV19

DNA: TGCGCCAGCAGCCAAGGGGGGTTCGGGACAGGGGAAAATTCACCCCTCCACTTT
CDR3: CASSQGGFGTGENSPLHF
J: TRBJ1-6
D: TRBD1
size: .
length: 18
V: TRBV4-3

DNA: TGTGCCAGCAGCTTAAGTTCGAGGACTGAAGCTTTCTTT
CDR3: CASSLSSRTEAFF
J: TRBJ1-1
D: .
size: .
length: 13
V: TRBV7-6

DNA: TGTGCCAGCAGCCCCTCGGGACTAGCGGGCCAAGAGACCCAGTACTTC
CDR3: CASSPSGLAGQETQYF
J: TRBJ2-5
D: TRBD2
size: few
length: 16
V: TRBV4-2

DNA: TGTGCTAGCAGCTCGGGGGCCTACAATGAGCAGTTCTTC
CDR3: CASSSGAYNEQFF
J: TRBJ2-1
D: .
size: .
length: 13
V: TRBV7-7

DNA: TGTGCCTGGAGTGTCGTACGGGAGACCGGGGAGCTGTTTTTT
CDR3: CAWSVVRETGELFF
J: TRBJ2-2
D: .
size: .
length: 14
V: TRBV30

DNA: TGTGCCAGCAGCTTGGAGTTGGGGGCTAGCGGGGCACAAGAGACCCAGTACTTC
CDR3: CASSLELGASGAQETQYF
J: TRBJ2-5
D: TRBD2
size: once
length: 18
V: TRBV5-8

DNA: TGTGCCAGCAGCCCGCGGGTAACTGGAAACACCATATATTTT
CDR3: CASSPRVTGNTIYF
J: TRBJ1-3
D: .
size: .
length: 14
V: TRBV7-2

DNA: TGCGCCAGCAGCTTGGCCCGGGGGGACGGGGAAAAACTGTTTTTT
CDR3: CASSLARGDGEKLFF
J: TRBJ1-4
D: .
size: few
length: 15
V: TRBV5-1

DNA: TGTGCCAGCTCAACCGGACAGGATAAGCAGTATTTT
CDR3: CASSTGQDKQYF
J: TRBJ2-3
D: TRBD1
size: few
length: 12
V: TRBV18

DNA: TGTGCCAGCAGCCAAGATCGTTCCAGGCAGAATGAGCAGTTCTTC
CDR3: CASSQDRSRQNEQFF
J: TRBJ2-1
D: .
size: .
length: 15
V: TRBV4-2